These T cell receptor beta chains were read from a single sample in a study of T-cell reconstitution after alpha-beta-depleted transplantation in children. Each CDR3 protein gets one entry after TCRdb re-called the PCR reads with MiXCR. The sample includes hundreds of thousands of distinct CDR3 sequences, 23% of them seen just once. This specimen consisted of PBMCs, mostly from graft donor cells, obtained 360 days after TCRalphabeta/CD19-depleted stem cell transplant. The receptors here all came from a boy in the first two years of life who had a stem cell transplant for acute myeloid leukemia, so the T cells may come from the graft donor. The CDR3 runs from the conserved cysteine through the conserved F or W. The order of the fields is D gene, V gene, clone size, J gene, CDR3 DNA, CDR3 protein. D genes are given only for firm matches. The size entry is marked missing in some rows and otherwise reads once, few, many or a size class.

D gene: -
V gene: TRBV10-3
clone size: few
J gene: TRBJ2-5
CDR3 DNA: TGTGCCATCAGTGAGTCGTCGCAAGAGACCCAGTACTTC
CDR3 protein: CAISESSQETQYF

D gene: TRBD1
V gene: TRBV2
clone size: many
J gene: TRBJ1-2
CDR3 DNA: TGTGCCAGCAGGGGGACAGGAGTTAACTATGGCTACACCTTC
CDR3 protein: CASRGTGVNYGYTF

D gene: -
V gene: TRBV20-1
clone size: -
J gene: TRBJ2-3
CDR3 DNA: TGCAGTGCTAGAGACCAAAGGAGCACAGATACGCAGTATTTT
CDR3 protein: CSARDQRSTDTQYF

D gene: TRBD1
V gene: TRBV7-3
clone size: many
J gene: TRBJ2-1
CDR3 DNA: TGTGCCAGCAGCTTAGAAGTCCGGGACAGGCAGTTCTTC
CDR3 protein: CASSLEVRDRQFF

D gene: TRBD1
V gene: TRBV18
clone size: -
J gene: TRBJ2-7
CDR3 DNA: TGTGCCAGCTCACCCCGGACAGGGGGCCAATACGAGCAGTACTTC
CDR3 protein: CASSPRTGGQYEQYF

D gene: TRBD2
V gene: TRBV9
clone size: few
J gene: TRBJ2-5
CDR3 DNA: TGTGCCAGCAGCATACTAGCGGGGGGCGCGGAGACCCAGTACTTC
CDR3 protein: CASSILAGGAETQYF

D gene: -
V gene: TRBV6-1
clone size: -
J gene: TRBJ2-3
CDR3 DNA: TGTGCCAGCGGGCGTGGGGCCCTGAGCACAGATACGCAGTATTTT
CDR3 protein: CASGRGALSTDTQYF

D gene: -
V gene: TRBV5-1
clone size: -
J gene: TRBJ2-3
CDR3 DNA: TGCGCCAGCAGCTCCCGAATTGGGTCCACAGATACGCAGTATTTT
CDR3 protein: CASSSRIGSTDTQYF

D gene: -
V gene: TRBV4-2
clone size: -
J gene: TRBJ2-1
CDR3 DNA: TGTGCCAGCAGCCAAGAAGTAGTTCCTGAACTGTTCTTC
CDR3 protein: CASSQEVVPELFF

D gene: -
V gene: TRBV29-1
clone size: -
J gene: TRBJ1-1
CDR3 DNA: TGCAGCTGGGGCCCTGTCCTGAACACTGAAGCTTTCTTT
CDR3 protein: CSWGPVLNTEAFF

D gene: -
V gene: TRBV20-1
clone size: many
J gene: TRBJ2-3
CDR3 DNA: TGCAGTGCTGTTCCCTCGGATACGCAGTATTTT
CDR3 protein: CSAVPSDTQYF

D gene: TRBD1
V gene: TRBV5-6
clone size: few
J gene: TRBJ2-5
CDR3 DNA: TGTGCCAGCAGCTTGCCCGGGACAGTACAAGAGACCCAGTACTTC
CDR3 protein: CASSLPGTVQETQYF

D gene: -
V gene: TRBV5-1
clone size: many
J gene: TRBJ1-5
CDR3 DNA: TGCGCCAGCAGCTTGGCTGGGGGAAGCAATCAGCCCCAGCATTTT
CDR3 protein: CASSLAGGSNQPQHF

D gene: TRBD2
V gene: TRBV15
clone size: -
J gene: TRBJ2-3
CDR3 DNA: TGTGCCACCAGCAGGCGAAAGGGAGGGGACACAGATACGCAGTATTTT
CDR3 protein: CATSRRKGGDTDTQYF

D gene: TRBD1
V gene: TRBV9
clone size: many
J gene: TRBJ2-3
CDR3 DNA: TGTGCCAGCAACCCCGGGACAGGGGGACGGAGCACAGATACGCAGTATTTT
CDR3 protein: CASNPGTGGRSTDTQYF

D gene: -
V gene: TRBV3-1
clone size: -
J gene: TRBJ2-3
CDR3 DNA: TGTGCCAGCAGCCAAGATGAGACGAGCACAGATACGCAGTATTTT
CDR3 protein: CASSQDETSTDTQYF

D gene: TRBD1
V gene: TRBV12-3/TRBV12-4
clone size: -
J gene: TRBJ1-1
CDR3 DNA: TGTGCCAGCACCAATACAGGGGGCGGCACTGAAGCTTTCTTT
CDR3 protein: CASTNTGGGTEAFF

D gene: -
V gene: TRBV19
clone size: few
J gene: TRBJ2-2
CDR3 DNA: TGTGCCAGTAGTTCTGGTCATAGAACCGGGGAGCTGTTTTTT
CDR3 protein: CASSSGHRTGELFF

D gene: -
V gene: TRBV4-3
clone size: -
J gene: TRBJ2-7
CDR3 DNA: TGCGCCAGCAGCCAAGAGACCGGGGGACCTTACGAGCAGTACTTC
CDR3 protein: CASSQETGGPYEQYF

D gene: -
V gene: TRBV20-1
clone size: few
J gene: TRBJ1-2
CDR3 DNA: TGCAGTGCTAGAGATCATAATTCAGGCAACTATGGCTACACCTTC
CDR3 protein: CSARDHNSGNYGYTF

D gene: -
V gene: TRBV29-1
clone size: many
J gene: TRBJ2-3
CDR3 DNA: TGCAGCGTTGTGAGGGTTCCAGATACGCAGTATTTT
CDR3 protein: CSVVRVPDTQYF

D gene: TRBD1
V gene: TRBV3-1
clone size: -
J gene: TRBJ1-6
CDR3 DNA: TGTGCCAGCAGCCATGGACAGGGCCGACATTCACCCCTCCACTTT
CDR3 protein: CASSHGQGRHSPLHF

D gene: TRBD1
V gene: TRBV29-1
clone size: many
J gene: TRBJ1-1
CDR3 DNA: TGCAGCGCCATAGACAGGGACAAGAACACTGAAGCTTTCTTT
CDR3 protein: CSAIDRDKNTEAFF

D gene: -
V gene: TRBV29-1
clone size: few
J gene: TRBJ1-1
CDR3 DNA: TGCAGCTCCAACGAGGGTTCTGAAGCTTTCTTT
CDR3 protein: CSSNEGSEAFF

D gene: -
V gene: TRBV7-2
clone size: many
J gene: TRBJ2-1
CDR3 DNA: TGTGCCAGCAGCTTAGCGGCGACTAGCGCAGGGGGTGAGCAGTTCTTC
CDR3 protein: CASSLAATSAGGEQFF

D gene: -
V gene: TRBV6-1
clone size: few
J gene: TRBJ2-6
CDR3 DNA: TGTGCCAGCAGACACCTCCAGGGCTCTGGGGCCAACGTCCTGACTTTC
CDR3 protein: CASRHLQGSGANVLTF

D gene: -
V gene: TRBV6-5
clone size: many
J gene: TRBJ2-6
CDR3 DNA: TGTGCCAGCAGTTACTCAAGGGGGGCCAACGTCCTGACTTTC
CDR3 protein: CASSYSRGANVLTF

D gene: -
V gene: TRBV7-2
clone size: many
J gene: TRBJ2-1
CDR3 DNA: TGTGCCAGCAGCTTATTTATTGGGGGATCTATAGATGAGCAGTTCTTC
CDR3 protein: CASSLFIGGSIDEQFF

D gene: -
V gene: TRBV15
clone size: -
J gene: TRBJ1-5
CDR3 DNA: TGTGCCACCAGCCCAAGGGGGGGACCGAGCAATCAGCCCCAGCATTTT
CDR3 protein: CATSPRGGPSNQPQHF

D gene: TRBD1
V gene: TRBV12-3/TRBV12-4
clone size: -
J gene: TRBJ2-7
CDR3 DNA: TGTGCCAGCAGTTTGGTAACCGGGACAGCCTACGAGCAGTACTTC
CDR3 protein: CASSLVTGTAYEQYF

D gene: TRBD1
V gene: TRBV7-9
clone size: many
J gene: TRBJ2-7
CDR3 DNA: TGTGCCAGCAGCTTGGGGACAGACCCCCGGAGCTCCTACGAGCAGTACTTC
CDR3 protein: CASSLGTDPRSSYEQYF

D gene: TRBD1
V gene: TRBV24-1
clone size: few
J gene: TRBJ2-5
CDR3 DNA: TGTGCCACCAGTGCTCCAACCGGGACAGGGATAGAGACCCAGTACTTC
CDR3 protein: CATSAPTGTGIETQYF

D gene: TRBD1
V gene: TRBV27
clone size: many
J gene: TRBJ2-2
CDR3 DNA: TGTGCCAGCACCTCATGGGCCGGGACAGGGAACACCGGGGAGCTGTTTTTT
CDR3 protein: CASTSWAGTGNTGELFF

D gene: TRBD1
V gene: TRBV7-6
clone size: -
J gene: TRBJ2-3
CDR3 DNA: TGTGCCAGCAGCCCCGGGACAGGGGGCGCGGATACGCAGTATTTT
CDR3 protein: CASSPGTGGADTQYF

D gene: -
V gene: TRBV30
clone size: -
J gene: TRBJ2-1
CDR3 DNA: TGTGCCTGGAGTGTCTCACATGAGCAGTTCTTC
CDR3 protein: CAWSVSHEQFF

D gene: -
V gene: TRBV2
clone size: many
J gene: TRBJ2-1
CDR3 DNA: TGTGCCAGCAGTGTTGAGGATTGGGCTAGCTTGTACCCGTTCTTC
CDR3 protein: CASSVEDWASLYPFF

D gene: -
V gene: TRBV4-1
clone size: -
J gene: TRBJ2-3
CDR3 DNA: TGCGCCAGCAGCCAAGATACGGGTACGCAGTATTTT
CDR3 protein: CASSQDTGTQYF

D gene: -
V gene: TRBV6-5
clone size: many
J gene: TRBJ1-5
CDR3 DNA: TGTGCCAGCAGTTACCAGCCTACTGAAGTTAATCAGCCCCAGCATTTT
CDR3 protein: CASSYQPTEVNQPQHF

D gene: -
V gene: TRBV5-6
clone size: many
J gene: TRBJ2-2
CDR3 DNA: TGTGCCAGCAGCACCAGGGTGACCGGGGAGCTGTTTTTT
CDR3 protein: CASSTRVTGELFF

D gene: -
V gene: TRBV29-1
clone size: few
J gene: TRBJ2-7
CDR3 DNA: TGCAGCGTTATTCGGGGACATGCCTACGAGCAGTACTTC
CDR3 protein: CSVIRGHAYEQYF

D gene: -
V gene: TRBV4-3
clone size: many
J gene: TRBJ1-2
CDR3 DNA: TGCGCCAGCAGCCAACCCGGGGGCTCTGGCTACACCTTC
CDR3 protein: CASSQPGGSGYTF

D gene: -
V gene: TRBV4-3
clone size: many
J gene: TRBJ2-2
CDR3 DNA: TGCGCCAGCAGCCAAGAGGAGGAGGGCACCGGGGAGCTGTTTTTT
CDR3 protein: CASSQEEEGTGELFF

D gene: -
V gene: TRBV5-6
clone size: few
J gene: TRBJ1-2
CDR3 DNA: TGTGCCAGCAGCTTGGACGGCCTCTATGGCTACACCTTC
CDR3 protein: CASSLDGLYGYTF

D gene: TRBD1
V gene: TRBV20-1
clone size: -
J gene: TRBJ2-5
CDR3 DNA: TGCAGTGCTAACAGGGGGCTCGAGACCCAGTACTTC
CDR3 protein: CSANRGLETQYF

D gene: TRBD1
V gene: TRBV12-3/TRBV12-4
clone size: -
J gene: TRBJ1-1
CDR3 DNA: TGTGCCAGCAGTCCTTGGACAGGGGGCTCCGAAGCTTTCTTT
CDR3 protein: CASSPWTGGSEAFF

D gene: -
V gene: TRBV20-1
clone size: few
J gene: TRBJ1-1
CDR3 DNA: TGCAGTGCCCCCTTAGGTTCCAACACTGAAGCTTTCTTT
CDR3 protein: CSAPLGSNTEAFF

D gene: TRBD2
V gene: TRBV6-5
clone size: -
J gene: TRBJ2-3
CDR3 DNA: TGTGCCAGCAGTTACTCGAGGCGGGAGGGCACAGATACGCAGTATTTT
CDR3 protein: CASSYSRREGTDTQYF

D gene: -
V gene: TRBV7-2
clone size: few
J gene: TRBJ1-1
CDR3 DNA: TGTGCCAGCAGCTTAAGTCCCGTGGCGGGCGCAACTGAAGCTTTCTTT
CDR3 protein: CASSLSPVAGATEAFF

D gene: TRBD1
V gene: TRBV10-3
clone size: many
J gene: TRBJ2-7
CDR3 DNA: TGTGCCATCAGTGAGTCGGGCAGGGGGCAATTCGAGCAGTACTTC
CDR3 protein: CAISESGRGQFEQYF

D gene: -
V gene: TRBV29-1
clone size: many
J gene: TRBJ2-5
CDR3 DNA: TGCAGCGTTGTGGTGACAATGGAGACCCAGTACTTC
CDR3 protein: CSVVVTMETQYF

D gene: TRBD2
V gene: TRBV11-1
clone size: -
J gene: TRBJ2-4
CDR3 DNA: TGTGCCAGCAGTTCAAGCGGGGGGTCGGCCGTCCTAGCCAAAAACATTCAGTACTTC
CDR3 protein: CASSSSGGSAVLAKNIQYF

D gene: TRBD1
V gene: TRBV25-1
clone size: -
J gene: TRBJ1-6
CDR3 DNA: TGTGCCAGCAGTGGAACAGGGGACAAAGCACCCCTCCACTTT
CDR3 protein: CASSGTGDKAPLHF

D gene: TRBD1
V gene: TRBV18
clone size: many
J gene: TRBJ2-1
CDR3 DNA: TGTGCCAGCTCACCACCGTTATCGGACAGGGAGGTTTACAATGAGCAGTTCTTC
CDR3 protein: CASSPPLSDREVYNEQFF

D gene: -
V gene: TRBV4-3
clone size: few
J gene: TRBJ2-2
CDR3 DNA: TGCGCCAGCAGAGACGGGACATTGGCCGGGGAGCTGTTTTTT
CDR3 protein: CASRDGTLAGELFF

D gene: -
V gene: TRBV6-1
clone size: many
J gene: TRBJ2-4
CDR3 DNA: TGTGCCAGCAGTGAAGCTTCGGTGTCGGAGGGATGGTCCCTAGCCAAAAACATTCAGTACTTC
CDR3 protein: CASSEASVSEGWSLAKNIQYF

D gene: -
V gene: TRBV5-5
clone size: -
J gene: TRBJ1-4
CDR3 DNA: TGTGCCAGCAGCCCGGAGGGGGGCGCAAATGAAAAACTGTTTTTT
CDR3 protein: CASSPEGGANEKLFF

D gene: TRBD1
V gene: TRBV6-1
clone size: -
J gene: TRBJ2-1
CDR3 DNA: TGTGCCAGCAGGTCGGGACAGGCATACAATGAGCAGTTCTTC
CDR3 protein: CASRSGQAYNEQFF

D gene: -
V gene: TRBV11-2
clone size: many
J gene: TRBJ2-5
CDR3 DNA: TGTGCCAGCAGCTTCCCTCGGGGGCGCCCCGGGTCGCAAGAGACCCAGTACTTC
CDR3 protein: CASSFPRGRPGSQETQYF

D gene: -
V gene: TRBV12-3/TRBV12-4
clone size: many
J gene: TRBJ2-6
CDR3 DNA: TGTGCCAGCACCCTGACTGGCTCTGGGGCCAACGTCCTGACTTTC
CDR3 protein: CASTLTGSGANVLTF